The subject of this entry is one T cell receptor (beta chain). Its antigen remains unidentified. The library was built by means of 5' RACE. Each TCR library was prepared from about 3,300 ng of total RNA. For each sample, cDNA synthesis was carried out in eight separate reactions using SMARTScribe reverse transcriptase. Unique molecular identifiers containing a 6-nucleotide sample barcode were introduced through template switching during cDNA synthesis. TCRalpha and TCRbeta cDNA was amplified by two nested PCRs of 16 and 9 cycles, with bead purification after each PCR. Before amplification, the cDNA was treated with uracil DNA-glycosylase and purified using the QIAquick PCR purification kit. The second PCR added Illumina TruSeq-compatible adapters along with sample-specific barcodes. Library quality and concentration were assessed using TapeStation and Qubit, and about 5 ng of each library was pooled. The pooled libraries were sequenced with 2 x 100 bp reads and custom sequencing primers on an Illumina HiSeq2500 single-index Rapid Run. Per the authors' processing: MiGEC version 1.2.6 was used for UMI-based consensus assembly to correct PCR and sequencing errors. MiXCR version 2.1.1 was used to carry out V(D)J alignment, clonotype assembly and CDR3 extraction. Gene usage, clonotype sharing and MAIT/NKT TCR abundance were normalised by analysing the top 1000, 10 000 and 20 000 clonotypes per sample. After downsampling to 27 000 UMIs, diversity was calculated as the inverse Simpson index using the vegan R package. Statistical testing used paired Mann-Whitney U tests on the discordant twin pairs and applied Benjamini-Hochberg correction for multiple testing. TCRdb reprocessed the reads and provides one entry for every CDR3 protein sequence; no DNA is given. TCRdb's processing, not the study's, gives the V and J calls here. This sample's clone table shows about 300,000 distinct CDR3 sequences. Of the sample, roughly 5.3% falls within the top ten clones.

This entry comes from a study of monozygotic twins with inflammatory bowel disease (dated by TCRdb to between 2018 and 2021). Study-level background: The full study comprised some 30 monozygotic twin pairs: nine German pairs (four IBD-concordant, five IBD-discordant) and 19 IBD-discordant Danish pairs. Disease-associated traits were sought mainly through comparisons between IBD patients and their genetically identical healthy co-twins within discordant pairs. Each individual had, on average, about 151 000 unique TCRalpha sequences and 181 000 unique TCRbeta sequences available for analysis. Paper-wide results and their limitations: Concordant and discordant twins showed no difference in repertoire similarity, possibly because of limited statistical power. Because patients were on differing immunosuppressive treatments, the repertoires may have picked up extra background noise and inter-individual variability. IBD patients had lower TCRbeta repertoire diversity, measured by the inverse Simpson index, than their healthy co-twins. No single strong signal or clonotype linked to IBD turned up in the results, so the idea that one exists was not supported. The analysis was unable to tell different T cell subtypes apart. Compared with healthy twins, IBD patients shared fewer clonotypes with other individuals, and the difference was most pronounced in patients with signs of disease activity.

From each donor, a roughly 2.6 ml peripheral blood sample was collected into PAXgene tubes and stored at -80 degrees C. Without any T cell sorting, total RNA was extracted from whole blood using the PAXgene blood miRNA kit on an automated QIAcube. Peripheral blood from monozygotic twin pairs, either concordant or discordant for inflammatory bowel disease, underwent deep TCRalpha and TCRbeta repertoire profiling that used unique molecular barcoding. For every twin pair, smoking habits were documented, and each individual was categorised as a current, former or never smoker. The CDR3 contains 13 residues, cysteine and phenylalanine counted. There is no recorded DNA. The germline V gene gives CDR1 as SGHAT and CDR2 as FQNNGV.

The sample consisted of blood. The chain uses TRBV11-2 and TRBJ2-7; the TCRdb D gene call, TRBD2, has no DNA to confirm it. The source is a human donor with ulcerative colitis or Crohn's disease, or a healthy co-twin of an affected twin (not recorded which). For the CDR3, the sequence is CASSLGPIYEQYF.